This is a list of T cell receptor beta chains from one sample in a study of regulatory T cells in long-lasting Graves disease. TCRdb reanalysed the multiplex PCR reads using MiXCR and keeps one entry per CDR3 protein. The repertoire has 650,000 to 850,000 distinct CDR3 sequences, about 32% of them found once; the top ten carry 40% to 55%. Sequences were derived from peripheral blood mononuclear cells (PBMCs), sampled when the disease was refractory, from a patient treated with antithyroid drugs. These receptors all stem from a female donor with Graves disease. Both conserved end residues are part of each CDR3. Each record gives: V gene, D gene, J gene, clone size, CDR3 DNA, CDR3 protein. A D gene is named only where the DNA matches it firmly. A clone size is listed for some rows: how often the clone was seen (once, few, many), or a class if it is expanded.

TRBV2	-	TRBJ2-5	many	TGTGCCAGCACCAGGGGATTTCAAGAGACCCAGTACTTC	CASTRGFQETQYF
TRBV28	TRBD1	TRBJ1-4	few	TGTGCCAGCAGTTTACGGAACTACAGGGGGGGTAACGAAAAACTGTTTTTT	CASSLRNYRGGNEKLFF
TRBV7-9	TRBD1	TRBJ1-1	-	TGTGCCAGCAGCTCCGACAGGGGGCAGGTAAAGTGGGAAGCTTTCTTT	CASSSDRGQVKWEAFF
TRBV28	-	TRBJ1-5	many	TGTGCCAGCAGTTCGGCCCGGGGGCGAAATCAGCCCCAGCATTTT	CASSSARGRNQPQHF
TRBV30	TRBD1	TRBJ1-1	-	TGTGCCTGGAGTGTTGGACAGGGAGAAACTGAAGCTTTCTTT	CAWSVGQGETEAFF
TRBV7-9	-	TRBJ1-3	once	TGTGCCAGCAGCGACGCGGACAGACCCTCTGGAAACACCATATATTTT	CASSDADRPSGNTIYF
TRBV6-5	-	TRBJ1-1	-	TGTGCCAGCAGTTACTCACAGAAGAATGAAGCTTTCTTT	CASSYSQKNEAFF
TRBV11-2	-	TRBJ1-2	-	TGTGCCAGCAGCCCGGAGCCTGCAGGGTCAAGTGGCTACACCTTC	CASSPEPAGSSGYTF
TRBV12-3/TRBV12-4	TRBD1	TRBJ1-2	few	TGTGCCAGCAGTCCTCGGACAGGGACGGAGATGGGCTACACCTTC	CASSPRTGTEMGYTF
TRBV14	-	TRBJ1-1	-	TGTGCCAGCAGCCAAGAATTAGGCGGTAAAGCTTTCTTT	CASSQELGGKAFF
TRBV12-3/TRBV12-4	-	TRBJ1-4	many	TGTGCCAGCAGTTTACACTCTGGAAAGAATGAAAAACTGTTTTTT	CASSLHSGKNEKLFF
TRBV20-1	-	TRBJ1-5	few	TGCAGTGCACAATCGCCACGGGGGCCCCAGCATTTT	CSAQSPRGPQHF
TRBV7-3	-	TRBJ2-7	-	TGTGCCAGCAGCACCGGACCCAACCCCGCCTACGAGCAGTACTTC	CASSTGPNPAYEQYF
TRBV7-6	TRBD1	TRBJ2-7	few	TGTGCCAGCAGCTCCCCAGCCGGGACAGGTGGGGAGCAGTACTTC	CASSSPAGTGGEQYF
TRBV3-1	-	TRBJ1-5	-	TGTGCCAGCAGCCAAGGGGGTGGGACGCCCCAGCATTTT	CASSQGGGTPQHF
TRBV2	-	TRBJ2-2	-	TGTGCCAGCAGTGAAGCGGACGAGAACACCGGGGAGCTGTTTTTT	CASSEADENTGELFF
TRBV6-1	-	TRBJ2-2	many	TGTGCCAGCAAACGGGGGTATAACACCGGGGAGCTGTTTTTT	CASKRGYNTGELFF
TRBV20-1	-	TRBJ2-7	-	TGCAGTGCTAATAGGGCGCGCGAGCAGTACTTC	CSANRAREQYF
TRBV2	TRBD1	TRBJ1-1	many	TGTGCCAGCAGGGCGAGACAGGGGGCGCCTGTCTCTGAAGCTTTCTTT	CASRARQGAPVSEAFF
TRBV5-1	-	TRBJ1-1	many	TGCGCCAGCAGCCCGGACCCCCGCACTGAAGCTTTCTTT	CASSPDPRTEAFF
TRBV11-2	-	TRBJ1-5	-	TGTGCCAGCAGCTTAAGGGGCTCGGGCTCGGGTCAGCCCCAGCATTTT	CASSLRGSGSGQPQHF
TRBV7-8	-	TRBJ1-4	few	TGTGCCAGCAGCCCAGGGTATACTAATGAAAAACTGTTTTTT	CASSPGYTNEKLFF
TRBV19	-	TRBJ1-5	-	TGTGCCAGTAGTATAGTGCGTTACCGCGGGGGGCGAGGTCAGCCCCAGCATTTT	CASSIVRYRGGRGQPQHF
TRBV12-3/TRBV12-4	-	TRBJ1-1	-	TGTGCCAGCAGTTTAAAAGGGGCGGCTGAAGCTTTCTTT	CASSLKGAAEAFF
TRBV30	-	TRBJ1-2	few	TGTGCCTACCGGGGCTATGGCTACACCTTC	CAYRGYGYTF
TRBV6-1	-	TRBJ1-1	few	TGTGCCAGCAGTGACCCCCAGTTGGGGGTTCGGTACACTGAAGCTTTCTTT	CASSDPQLGVRYTEAFF
TRBV20-1	TRBD2	TRBJ2-7	-	TGCAGTGCCCTCAATTTGACTAGCGGGAGGCCCTACGAGCAGTACTTC	CSALNLTSGRPYEQYF
TRBV5-1	-	TRBJ1-1	-	TGCGCCAGCAGCCCGGGGGCAGGGGCCCTGAACACTGAAGCTTTCTTT	CASSPGAGALNTEAFF
TRBV2	-	TRBJ1-5	-	TGTGCCAGCAGCCCGGGACTTAGCAATCGGCCCCAGCATTTT	CASSPGLSNRPQHF
TRBV11-3	TRBD2	TRBJ2-7	few	TGTGCCAGCTCCCGCCGAGGCGGGAGGGATTACGAGCAGTACTTC	CASSRRGGRDYEQYF
TRBV19	-	TRBJ1-1	once	TGTGCCAGTAGTTACCAAAAGCGGACTGAAGCTTTCTTT	CASSYQKRTEAFF
TRBV29-1	-	TRBJ2-7	few	TGCAGCGTTGTTTCGGGAGTGAGTTTCGACGAGCAGTACTTC	CSVVSGVSFDEQYF
TRBV12-5	TRBD1	TRBJ2-7	-	TGTGCTAGTGGCCCCACCGGGACAGGGCTCCACGAGCAGTACTTC	CASGPTGTGLHEQYF
TRBV20-1	-	TRBJ1-5	-	TGCAGTGCCAGAGGTGCCCAGCCCCAGCATTTT	CSARGAQPQHF
TRBV29-1	TRBD1	TRBJ2-7	-	TGCGCATGGGGACAGGGTCCCTACGAGCAGTACTTC	CAWGQGPYEQYF
TRBV5-1	-	TRBJ2-7	few	TGCGCCAGCAGCTTGGGGTGGGGGACGGCCTACGAGCAGTACTTC	CASSLGWGTAYEQYF
TRBV9	-	TRBJ2-5	once	TGTGCCAGCAGCCAGAGGGACCTCAGAGGGGGAGAGACCCAGTACTTC	CASSQRDLRGGETQYF